There are a few counts of the clone carrying this T cell receptor (beta chain). Its matching antigen is unknown. The data were taken from a study of T cell repertoires in cytomegalovirus infection. Overall study: CMV epitopes that were recently identified and HLA-C-restricted were used alongside well-studied HLA-B-restricted ones.

Study results and caveats: Using cumulative public TCR beta family frequency, the authors identified those who carried CMV together with the relevant HLA. HLA-C-restricted CMV clonotypes gave the most frequent clonotype in two of eight donors.

Using its own MiXCR run on the reads, TCRdb lists one record per CDR3 protein. The top ten clones hold 9.5% to 15% of a sample with hundreds of thousands of distinct CDR3 sequences, approximately 32% of them seen once. The V segment lost 1 base and the J segment 4 bases; nucleotides outside the gene matches: 4. This CDR3 has 17 amino acids. The germline V gene has CDR1 SGHVS and CDR2 FQNEAQ. The source of this sequence is a human donor in good health (CMV status not recorded). Some clones in this sample may be carry-over from other donors' samples. The chain has TRBV7-8 and TRBJ2-2; 12 bases are shared with TRBD1. The sequencing here drew on cultured CD8+ T cells from PBMCs, taken from culture after CMV antigen stimulation. The CDR3 sequence is CASSLEGQGAGTGELFF. The CDR3 DNA is TGTGCCAGCAGCTTAGAGGGACAGGGGGCTGGCACCGGGGAGCTGTTTTTT.